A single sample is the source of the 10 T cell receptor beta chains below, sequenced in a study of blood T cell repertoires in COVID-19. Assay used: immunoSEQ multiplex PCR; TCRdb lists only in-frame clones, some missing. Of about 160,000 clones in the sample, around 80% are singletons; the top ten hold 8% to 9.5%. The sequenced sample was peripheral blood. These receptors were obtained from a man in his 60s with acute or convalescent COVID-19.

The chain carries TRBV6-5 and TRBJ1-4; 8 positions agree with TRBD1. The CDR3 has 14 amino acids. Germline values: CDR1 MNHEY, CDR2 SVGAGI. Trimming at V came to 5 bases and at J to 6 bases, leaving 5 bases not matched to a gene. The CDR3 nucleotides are TGTGCCAGCAGTACAGGGGGGCTTTATGAAAAACTGTTTTTT. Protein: CASSTGGLYEKLFF.

CDR3 in amino acids: CASSLQENTGELFF. Here the CDR3 DNA reads TGTGCCAGCTCACTTCAGGAGAACACCGGGGAGCTGTTTTTT. The rearrangement uses TRBV18 and TRBJ2-2; no reliable D call. Per germline, CDR1 KGHSH and CDR2 LQKENI. The CDR3 is 14 amino acids. V dropped 4 bases and J dropped 1 base, with 7 bases sitting between them.

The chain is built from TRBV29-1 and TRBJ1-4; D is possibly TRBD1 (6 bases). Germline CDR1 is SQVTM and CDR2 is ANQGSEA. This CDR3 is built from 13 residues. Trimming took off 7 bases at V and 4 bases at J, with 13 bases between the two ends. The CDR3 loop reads CSALTGLNEKLFF. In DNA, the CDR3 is TGCAGCGCCCTGACAGGACTTAATGAAAAACTGTTTTTT. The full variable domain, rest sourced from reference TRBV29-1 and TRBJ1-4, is SAVISQKPSRDICQRGTSLTIQCQVDSQVTMMFWYRQQPGQSLTLIATANQGSEATYESGFVIDKFPISRPNLTFSTLTVSNMSPEDSSIYLCSALTGLNEKLFFGSGTQLSVL.

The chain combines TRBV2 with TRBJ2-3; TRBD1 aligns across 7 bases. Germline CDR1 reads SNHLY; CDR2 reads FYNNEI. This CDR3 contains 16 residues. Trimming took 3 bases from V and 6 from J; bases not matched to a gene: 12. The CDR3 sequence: CASSDQTGRVADTQYF. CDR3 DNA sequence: TGTGCCAGCAGTGATCAGACAGGGAGAGTAGCCGATACGCAGTATTTT.

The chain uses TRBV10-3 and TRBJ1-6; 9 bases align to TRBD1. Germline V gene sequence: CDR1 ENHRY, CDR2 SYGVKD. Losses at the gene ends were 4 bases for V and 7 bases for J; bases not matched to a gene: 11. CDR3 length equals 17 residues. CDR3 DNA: TGTGCCATCAGTGGGCAGACCACAGGGGGCGGAAATTCACCCCTCCACTTT. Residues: CAISGQTTGGGNSPLHF.

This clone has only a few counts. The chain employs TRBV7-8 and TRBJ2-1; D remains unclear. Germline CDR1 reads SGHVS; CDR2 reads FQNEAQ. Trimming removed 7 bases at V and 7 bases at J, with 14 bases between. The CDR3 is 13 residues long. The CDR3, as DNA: TGTGCCAGCACTCCTGGGTCGAGGAATGAGCAGTTCTTC. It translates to CASTPGSRNEQFF.

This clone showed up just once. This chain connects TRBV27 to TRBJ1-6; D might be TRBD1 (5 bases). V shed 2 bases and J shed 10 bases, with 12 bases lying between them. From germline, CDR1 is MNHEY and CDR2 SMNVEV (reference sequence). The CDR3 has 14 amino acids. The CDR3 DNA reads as TGTGCCAGCAGTTTAAGGGGCATAGGATCACCCCTCCACTTT. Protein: CASSLRGIGSPLHF.

In nucleotides, the CDR3 is TGTGCCAGCAGCTTATGGCCGGGTGAGACCCAGTACTTC. This codes for CASSLWPGETQYF. The chain couples TRBV11-3 to TRBJ2-5, with D unresolved. The CDR3 loop spans 13 amino acids. The V gene lost 2 bases and the J gene lost 5 bases, with 9 bases spanning the gap. CDR1 is SGHNT, CDR2 YENEEA, per germline.

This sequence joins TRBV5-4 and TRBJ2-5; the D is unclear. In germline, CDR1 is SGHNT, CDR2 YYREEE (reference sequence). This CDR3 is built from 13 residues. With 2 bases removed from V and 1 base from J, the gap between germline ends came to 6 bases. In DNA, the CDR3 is TGTGCCAGCAGCTTAGAGTTCCAAGAGACCCAGTACTTC. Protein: CASSLEFQETQYF.

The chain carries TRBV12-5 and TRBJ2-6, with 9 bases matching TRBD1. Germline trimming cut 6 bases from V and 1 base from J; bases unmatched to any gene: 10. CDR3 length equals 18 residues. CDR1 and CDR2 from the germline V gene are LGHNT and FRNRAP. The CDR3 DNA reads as TGTGCTAGTGGACTTCGGGGGACAGGGAATTCTGGGGCCAACGTCCTGACTTTC. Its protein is CASGLRGTGNSGANVLTF.